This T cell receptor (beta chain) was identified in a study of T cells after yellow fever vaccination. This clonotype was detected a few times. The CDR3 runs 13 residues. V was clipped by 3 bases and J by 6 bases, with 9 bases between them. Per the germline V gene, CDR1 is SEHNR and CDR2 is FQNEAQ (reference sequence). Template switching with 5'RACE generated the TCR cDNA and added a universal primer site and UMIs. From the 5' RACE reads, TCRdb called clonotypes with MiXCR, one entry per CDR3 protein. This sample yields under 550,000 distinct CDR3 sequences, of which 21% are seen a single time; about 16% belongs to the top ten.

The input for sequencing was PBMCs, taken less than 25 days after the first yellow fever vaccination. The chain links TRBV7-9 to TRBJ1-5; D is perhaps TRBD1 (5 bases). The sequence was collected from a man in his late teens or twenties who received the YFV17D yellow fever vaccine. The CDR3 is CASSFDGAQPQHF. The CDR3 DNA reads TGTGCCAGCAGCTTCGATGGGGCTCAGCCCCAGCATTTT.